This entry lists 13 T cell receptor beta chains sequenced from one sample in a study of blood T cell repertoires in COVID-19. Clones were read by immunoSEQ multiplex PCR, and TCRdb kept only the in-frame ones, dropping some. The table lists about 80,000 clones, about 79% of them singletons, with approximately 15% in the top ten. The specimen was peripheral blood. These TCRs come from a human donor in a cohort sampled during active COVID-19.

The chain joins TRBV19 to TRBJ2-7; no clear D gene. From germline, CDR1 is LNHDA and CDR2 SQIVND (reference sequence). The ends were cut back, 4 bases at V and 2 bases at J, with 6 bases in the middle. The CDR3 consists of 12 residues. CDR3 region: CASSTGTYEQYF. Here the CDR3 DNA reads TGTGCCAGTAGTACAGGTACCTACGAGCAGTACTTC. Using reference TRBV19 and TRBJ2-7 for the parts outside the CDR3, the full variable domain is DGGITQSPKYLFRKEGQNVTLSCEQNLNHDAMYWYRQDPGQGLRLIYYSQIVNDFQKGDIAEGYSVSREKKESFPLTVTSAQKNPTAFYLCASSTGTYEQYFGPGTRLTVT.

The chain combines TRBV19 with TRBJ2-1, with D maybe TRBD2 (6 bases). This CDR3 is 14 amino acids long. Germline V CDR1 and CDR2: LNHDA, SQIVND (reference sequence). V gave up 1 base and J gave up 8 bases, with 12 bases separating them. CDR3: CASSIAGAGYEQFF. CDR3 nucleotides: TGTGCCAGTAGTATAGCGGGAGCCGGGTATGAGCAGTTCTTC.

The chain is built from TRBV4-1 and TRBJ1-4, with 10 bases matching TRBD1. There are 17 residues in the CDR3. With 4 bases clipped from V and 8 bases from J, the junction kept 13 bases outside the gene matches. Germline CDR1 MGHRA, CDR2 YSYEKL. The DNA for the CDR3 is TGCGCCAGCAGCCCCGTGACAGGGGGCTCGACGGGAGAAAAACTGTTTTTT. It yields the protein CASSPVTGGSTGEKLFF.

The chain carries TRBV5-1 and TRBJ2-3; weak D call: TRBD1 (5 bases). With 0 bases removed from V and 2 bases from J, the gap between germline ends came to 13 bases. Germline V gene sequence: CDR1 SGHRS, CDR2 YFSETQ. The CDR3 sequence is 16 residues long. CDR3 amino acids: CASSLVPGPSTDTQYF. For the CDR3, the DNA is TGCGCCAGCAGCTTGGTTCCAGGGCCTTCCACAGATACGCAGTATTTT.

For the CDR3, the DNA is TGTGCCAGCAGCTTTGGGGGGGGCTTAAATTCACCCCTCCACTTT. Translating it yields CASSFGGGLNSPLHF. The chain recombines TRBV12-1 with TRBJ1-6. TRBV12-1 is given as a pseudogene. The CDR3 runs 15 residues.

This clone was counted only a few times. V gene TRBV9 combines with J gene TRBJ2-7, with 11 bases matching TRBD2. V lost 2 bases to trimming and J lost 0 bases; unmatched junction nucleotides: 1. Germline loops: CDR1 SGDLS, CDR2 YYNGEE. The CDR3 has 15 residues. The CDR3 DNA sequence: TGTGCCAGCAGCGTTAGCGGGGGGGCCTCCTACGAGCAGTACTTC. Its protein product is CASSVSGGASYEQYF.

The chain is built from TRBV27 and TRBJ2-1, with D perhaps matching TRBD1 (5 bases). V was clipped by 4 bases and J by 5 bases, with 24 bases between them. The germline V gene encodes CDR1 MNHEY and CDR2 SMNVEV (reference sequence). CDR3 length equals 18 residues. DNA for the CDR3: TGTGCCAGCAGTTCCCTGGATGGCAGGGTCCATTGGGACAATGAGCAGTTCTTC. Amino acid sequence: CASSSLDGRVHWDNEQFF.

The chain uses TRBV6-5 and TRBJ1-2; TRBD1 is a possible D gene (5 bases). V lost 5 bases and J lost 9, with 10 bases in between. This CDR3 is built from 11 residues. CDR1 is MNHEY and CDR2 is SVGAGI in the germline V gene. The DNA of the CDR3 is TGTGCCAGCAGTCCAGGGTCGAGCTACACCTTC. Translated, it gives CASSPGSSYTF.

The chain is built from TRBV6-4 and TRBJ1-2; 7 positions match TRBD1. This CDR3 spans 12 amino acids. Looked up from germline, CDR1 is MRHNA and CDR2 is SNTAGT. J lost 13 bases, V lost 6 bases, and 11 bases had no gene match. The CDR3 loop reads CASRAKTSGGTF. The CDR3 region has the DNA TGTGCCAGCAGAGCAAAGACCTCAGGGGGCACCTTC.

V usage is TRBV28 and J usage is TRBJ1-1, with 12 positions matching TRBD1. Germline values: CDR1 MDHEN, CDR2 SYDVKM. V gave up 2 bases and J gave up 2 bases; unmatched junction bases: 9. There are 18 residues in the CDR3. The CDR3 coding sequence is TGTGCCAGCAGTTTACCACCGGGACAGGGGGCATCTAACACTGAAGCTTTCTTT. This translates into CASSLPPGQGASNTEAFF. Complete variable domain (other parts from reference TRBV28 and TRBJ1-1): DVKVTQSSRYLVKRTGEKVFLECVQDMDHENMFWYRQDPGLGLRLIYFSYDVKMKEKGDIPEGYSVSREKKERFSLILESASTNQTSMYLCASSLPPGQGASNTEAFFGQGTRLTVV.

The chain joins TRBV7-2 to TRBJ2-5; 9 bases are shared with TRBD2. The ends lost 1 base at V and 5 bases at J; junction bases unmatched: 14. Germline V gives CDR1 SGHTA, CDR2 FQGNSA. The CDR3 spans 18 residues. The DNA of the CDR3 is TGTGCCAGCAGCTTAGTGGTCTTAGCGGGAGCCCGGGGGGAGACCCAGTACTTC. It translates to CASSLVVLAGARGETQYF.

The genes are TRBV7-3 and TRBJ2-7; 11 bases align to TRBD2. The CDR3 contains 14 residues. The germline gives CDR1 SGHTA, CDR2 FQGTGA. Losses at the gene ends were 5 bases for V and 6 bases for J; bases not matched to a gene: 6. CDR3 amino acids: CASSLGGLAGEQYF. CDR3 nucleotides: TGTGCCAGCAGCCTAGGAGGACTAGCGGGCGAGCAGTACTTC.

The chain couples TRBV2 to TRBJ2-1, with a tentative D call TRBD2 (6 bases). The CDR3 runs 17 residues. Trimming left V 2 bases short and J 9 bases short, with 23 bases between. Germline V gene lookup returns CDR1 SNHLY and CDR2 FYNNEI. CDR3 in amino acids: CASSERWRAGKDGEQFF. The CDR3 DNA reads as TGTGCCAGCAGTGAACGATGGAGAGCGGGTAAGGACGGTGAGCAGTTCTTC.